This entry describes one TCR beta chain. This clone was found once. No cognate antigen has been identified for it. The input lacks base qualities; no much larger clone sits a single base away. These data are taken from a study of blood T cell repertoires in COVID-19 (dated by TCRdb to 2020 to 2022). A note on the overall study: Samples from collaborators originated in the United States, Italy and Spain and spanned both the acute and convalescent phases of COVID-19. The prospective study material was composed of cDNA or gDNA derived from T cells, B-cell-depleted T cells, or PBMCs. Deeply sampled blood TCRbeta repertoires from subjects exposed to, actively infected with, or recovered from COVID-19 were included in the dataset. The repertoires were made available in a free public database intended to serve as a resource for research on the immune response to SARS-CoV-2. Samples came from the ongoing ImmuneRACE study (first 160 participants) plus 1,254 subjects from 6 global collaborators. Sample metadata almost always included a de-identified subject ID, COVID-19 status, age in years and sex. Where available, HLA class I and class II types were taken from metadata supplied by the sample provider and were not determined by assay-based typing. Broad study findings and their caveats: The quantity of clinical and demographic metadata differed by source and by participant and was supplied without curation.

The immunoSEQ Assay, a bias-controlled multiplex PCR, was used to amplify TCRbeta CDR3 regions from genomic DNA. As for the original processing: Nucleated cell counts per sample were estimated from amplification of reference gene primers within the assay. Sequence reads were collapsed and filtered to measure the absolute abundance of every unique TCRbeta CDR3 rearrangement. For each sample, productive Simpson clonality was calculated as the square root of Simpson's diversity index over productive rearrangements. In TCRdb, the immuneACCESS table is reduced to in-frame sequences with V and J assigned. These tables do not hold every clone; where another copy was compared, an unresolved V gene accounts for under half, and the others remain unexplained. D and trimming come from the DNA, and the V and J calls and clone size come from that table. The sample table records about 22,000 clones; 89% of these occur just once. The ten largest clones add up to about 25% of the sample.

The trim is 2 bases for V and 5 bases for J, with a gap of 14 bases between the germline ends. Counted from cysteine to phenylalanine, this CDR3 has 15 amino acids. Of all the DNA, just the CDR3 is kept, 45 bases in frame from base 1. CDR1 and CDR2 are drawn from the germline V gene: SGHRS, YFSETQ. The collaborating institutions used their own protocols to collect whole blood in K2EDTA tubes. For TCRbeta analysis, collaborators shipped samples as frozen whole blood, isolated PBMCs, or DNA extracted from either of those sample types. The sample comprised peripheral blood. This receptor was identified in a human donor with active COVID-19. The donor label of this sample is uncertain. The rearrangement joined TRBV5-1 to TRBJ2-1; a weak D assignment points to TRBD2 (6 bases agree). The DNA is as follows: TGCGCCAGCAGCTTCGGATTAGCGGTAGACAATGAGCAGTTCTTC. Protein translation: CASSFGLAVDNEQFF.